The T cell receptor beta chain described here comes from a study of cytomegalovirus exposure and HLA in healthy donors. The data were produced by immunoSEQ multiplex PCR, yet TCRdb's version contains in-frame clones alone and is incomplete. The sample shows tens of thousands of clones, over 85% of them seen only once. Germline V gives CDR1 SGHTA, CDR2 FQGNSA. The ends lost 6 bases at V and 2 bases at J; junction bases unmatched: 8. CDR3 size: 15 residues. The specimen sequenced was PBMCs. This chain links TRBV7-2 with TRBJ2-7; 9 nucleotides line up with TRBD1. This sequence was found in a man aged 18-30 years in good health and CMV-seronegative. Here the CDR3 DNA reads TGTGCCAGCAGGCGAGGGACAGGGAGCCCCTACGAGCAGTACTTC. Translation gives CASRRGTGSPYEQYF.